This entry describes one T cell receptor beta chain. Its antigen is as yet unknown. This table comes from immunoSEQ multiplex PCR, and its TCRdb copy is limited to in-frame clones, with some not included. The sample holds roughly 120,000 clones; 80% to 90% are singletons and the top ten take 1.5% to 2%. Deletions cut 3 bases from V and 3 bases from J, with 12 bases between. Per germline, CDR1 SGHVS and CDR2 FQNEAQ. The CDR3 length is 14 residues. The time point: blood 2 weeks post-SBRT. Treatment defined: 15 Gy SBRT to primary tumor, nephrectomy 4 weeks later. After SBRT, blood was collected at 2 and 4 weeks, plus baseline. Clear cell pathology was present in this patient's renal cell carcinoma. The data were obtained in a study of radiation and T cells in renal cell carcinoma. Study details: Nephrectomy followed 15 Gy stereotactic body radiation by 4 weeks. Study observations and caveats: From baseline, blood top tumor clonotypes peaked at 2 weeks post-radiation.

The chain uses TRBV7-8 and TRBJ2-7; unclear D gene. The clonotype comes from a woman aged 55 to 70 with renal cell carcinoma. Here the sequenced sample was blood, taken from a patient whose treatment included radiotherapy and nephrectomy. CDR3 region: CASSFRLGNYEQYF. The DNA for the CDR3 is TGTGCCAGCAGCTTCAGGCTCGGCAACTACGAGCAGTACTTC.